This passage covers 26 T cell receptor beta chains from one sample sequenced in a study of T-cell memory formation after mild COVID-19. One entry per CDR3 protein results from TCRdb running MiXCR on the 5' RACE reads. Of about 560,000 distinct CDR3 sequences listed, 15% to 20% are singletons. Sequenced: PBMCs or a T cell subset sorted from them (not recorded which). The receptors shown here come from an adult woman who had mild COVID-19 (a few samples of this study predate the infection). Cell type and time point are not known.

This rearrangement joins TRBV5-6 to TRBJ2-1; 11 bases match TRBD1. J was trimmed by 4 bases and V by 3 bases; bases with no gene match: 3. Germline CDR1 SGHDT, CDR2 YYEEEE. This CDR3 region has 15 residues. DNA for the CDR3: TGTGCCAGCAGCTGGGGACAGGGGGTTTACAATGAGCAGTTCTTC. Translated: CASSWGQGVYNEQFF.

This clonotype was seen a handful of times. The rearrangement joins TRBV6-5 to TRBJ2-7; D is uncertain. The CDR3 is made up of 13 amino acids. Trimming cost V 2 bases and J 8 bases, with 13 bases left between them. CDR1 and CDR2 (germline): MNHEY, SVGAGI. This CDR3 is CASSYRAKEQQYF. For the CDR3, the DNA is TGTGCCAGCAGTTACAGGGCTAAGGAGCAGCAGTACTTC.

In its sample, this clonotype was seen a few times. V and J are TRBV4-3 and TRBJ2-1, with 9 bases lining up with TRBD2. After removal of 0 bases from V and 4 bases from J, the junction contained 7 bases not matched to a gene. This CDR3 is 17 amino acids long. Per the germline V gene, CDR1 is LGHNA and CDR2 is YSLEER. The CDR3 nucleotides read TGCGCCAGCAGCCAAGAGTGGAGGACTAGCGCTTACAATGAGCAGTTCTTC. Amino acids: CASSQEWRTSAYNEQFF.

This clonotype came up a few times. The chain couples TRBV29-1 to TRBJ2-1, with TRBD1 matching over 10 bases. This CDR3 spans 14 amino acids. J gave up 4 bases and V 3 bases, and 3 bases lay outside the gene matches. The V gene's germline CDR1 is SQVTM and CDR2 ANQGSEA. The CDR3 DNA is TGCAGCGTTGATATGGGACAGGGGTACAATGAGCAGTTCTTC. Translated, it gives CSVDMGQGYNEQFF.

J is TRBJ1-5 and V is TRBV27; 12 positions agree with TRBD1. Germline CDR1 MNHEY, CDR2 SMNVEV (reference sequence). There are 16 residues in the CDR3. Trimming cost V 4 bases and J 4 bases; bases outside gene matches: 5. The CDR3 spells CASSYGTGGLNQPQHF. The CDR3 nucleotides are TGTGCCAGCAGTTATGGGACAGGGGGCTTGAATCAGCCCCAGCATTTT.

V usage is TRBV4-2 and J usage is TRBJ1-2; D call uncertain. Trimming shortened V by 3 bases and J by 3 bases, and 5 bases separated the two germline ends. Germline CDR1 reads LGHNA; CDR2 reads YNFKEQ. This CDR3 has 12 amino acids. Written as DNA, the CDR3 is TGTGCCAGCAGCCAGCCTCACTATGGCTACACCTTC. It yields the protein CASSQPHYGYTF.

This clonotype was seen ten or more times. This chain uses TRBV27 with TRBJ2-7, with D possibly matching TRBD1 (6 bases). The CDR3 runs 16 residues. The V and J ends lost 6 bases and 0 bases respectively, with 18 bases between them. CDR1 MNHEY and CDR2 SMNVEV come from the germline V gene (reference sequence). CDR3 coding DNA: TGTGCCAGCAGCCCGACCCCGGACAGAACCTCCTACGAGCAGTACTTC. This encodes CASSPTPDRTSYEQYF.

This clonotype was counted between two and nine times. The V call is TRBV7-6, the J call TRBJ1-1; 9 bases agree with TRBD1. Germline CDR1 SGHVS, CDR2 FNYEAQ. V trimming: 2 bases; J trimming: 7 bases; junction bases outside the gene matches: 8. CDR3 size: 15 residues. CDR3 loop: CASSLRTGVFSEAFF. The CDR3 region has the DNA TGTGCCAGCAGCTTACGGACAGGGGTTTTCAGTGAAGCTTTCTTT.

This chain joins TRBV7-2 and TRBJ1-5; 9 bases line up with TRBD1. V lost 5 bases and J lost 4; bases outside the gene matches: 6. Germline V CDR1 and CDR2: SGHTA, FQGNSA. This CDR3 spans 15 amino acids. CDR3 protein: CASSQGQGRNQPQHF. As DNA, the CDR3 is TGTGCCAGCAGCCAAGGACAGGGGAGAAATCAGCCCCAGCATTTT. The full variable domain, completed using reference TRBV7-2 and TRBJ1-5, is GAGVSQSPSNKVTEKGKDVELRCDPISGHTALYWYRQSLGQGLEFLIYFQGNSAPDKSGLPSDRFSAERTGGSVSTLTIQRTQQEDSAVYLCASSQGQGRNQPQHFGDGTRLSIL.

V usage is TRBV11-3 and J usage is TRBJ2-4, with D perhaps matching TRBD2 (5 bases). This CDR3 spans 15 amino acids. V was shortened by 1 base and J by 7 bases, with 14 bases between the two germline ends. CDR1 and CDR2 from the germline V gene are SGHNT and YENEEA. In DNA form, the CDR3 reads TGTGCCAGCAGCTTAGGGCGCCAGCGGTCCAACATTCAGTACTTC. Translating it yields CASSLGRQRSNIQYF.

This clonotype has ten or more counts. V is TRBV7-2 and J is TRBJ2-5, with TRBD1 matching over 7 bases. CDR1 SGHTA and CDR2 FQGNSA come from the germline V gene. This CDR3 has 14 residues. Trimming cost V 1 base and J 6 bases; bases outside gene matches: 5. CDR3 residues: CASSLEGARKTQYF. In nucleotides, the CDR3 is TGTGCCAGCAGCTTAGAGGGGGCTAGAAAGACCCAGTACTTC.

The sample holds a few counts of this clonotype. The CDR3 sequence is CASSLEVQGAGGELFF. The CDR3 nucleotides read TGCGCCAGCAGCTTGGAGGTCCAGGGGGCCGGCGGGGAGCTGTTTTTT. The chain carries TRBV5-1 and TRBJ2-2; the match to TRBD1 covers 8 bases. CDR3 size: 16 residues. Losses at the gene ends were 0 bases for V and 7 bases for J; bases not matched to a gene: 8. In germline, CDR1 is SGHRS, CDR2 YFSETQ.

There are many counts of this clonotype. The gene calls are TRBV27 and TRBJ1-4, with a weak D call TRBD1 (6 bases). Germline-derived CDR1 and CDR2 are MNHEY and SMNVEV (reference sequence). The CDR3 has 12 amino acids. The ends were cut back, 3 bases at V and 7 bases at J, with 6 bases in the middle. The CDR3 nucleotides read TGTGCCAGCAGTTTCAGGGGTGAAAAACTGTTTTTT. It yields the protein CASSFRGEKLFF.

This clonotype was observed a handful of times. The CDR3 loop reads CASSFSGRYEQYF. Here the CDR3 DNA reads TGTGCCAGCAGTTTTTCTGGCAGATACGAGCAGTACTTC. The rearrangement joins TRBV12-3 or TRBV12-4 to TRBJ2-7, with D uncertain. V lost 3 bases and J lost 4, with 10 bases in between. This CDR3 has 13 amino acids.

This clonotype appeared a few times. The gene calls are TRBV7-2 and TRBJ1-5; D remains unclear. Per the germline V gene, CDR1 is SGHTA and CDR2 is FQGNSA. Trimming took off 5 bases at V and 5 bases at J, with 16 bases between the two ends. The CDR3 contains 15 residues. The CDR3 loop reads CASSPWGGYDQPQHF. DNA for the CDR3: TGTGCCAGCAGCCCCTGGGGAGGGTACGATCAGCCCCAGCATTTT.

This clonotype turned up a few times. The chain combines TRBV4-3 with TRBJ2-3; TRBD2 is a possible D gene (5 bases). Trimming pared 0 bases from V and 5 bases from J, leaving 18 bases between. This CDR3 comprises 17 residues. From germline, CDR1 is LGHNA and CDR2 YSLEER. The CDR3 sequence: CASSQDRVIPGGDTQYF. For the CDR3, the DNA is TGCGCCAGCAGCCAAGACCGGGTCATACCCGGAGGAGATACGCAGTATTTT.

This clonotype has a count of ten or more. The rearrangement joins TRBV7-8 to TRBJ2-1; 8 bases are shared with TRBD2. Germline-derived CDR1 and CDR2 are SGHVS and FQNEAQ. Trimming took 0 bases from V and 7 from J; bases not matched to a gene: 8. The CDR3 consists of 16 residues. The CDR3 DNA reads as TGTGCCAGCAGCTTAGCCGGACTAGCCATTATTAATGAGCAGTTCTTC. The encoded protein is CASSLAGLAIINEQFF.

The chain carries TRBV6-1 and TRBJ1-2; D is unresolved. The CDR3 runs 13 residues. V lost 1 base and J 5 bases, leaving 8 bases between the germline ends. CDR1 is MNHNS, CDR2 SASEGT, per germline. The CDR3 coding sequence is TGTGCCAGCAGTGAAGGCTACTATTATGGCTACACCTTC. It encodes CASSEGYYYGYTF.

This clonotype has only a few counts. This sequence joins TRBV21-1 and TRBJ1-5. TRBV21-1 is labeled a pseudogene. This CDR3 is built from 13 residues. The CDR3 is CASSKDGNQPQHF. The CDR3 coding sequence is TGTGCCAGCAGCAAAGATGGAAATCAGCCCCAGCATTTT.

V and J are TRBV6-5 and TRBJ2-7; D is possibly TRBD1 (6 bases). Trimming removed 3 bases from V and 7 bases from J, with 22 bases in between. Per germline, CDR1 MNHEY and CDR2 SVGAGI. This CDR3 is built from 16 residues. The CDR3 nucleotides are TGTGCCAGCAGTTATAACCCAGCCAGGGGATTGAGGGAGCAGTACTTC. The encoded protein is CASSYNPARGLREQYF.

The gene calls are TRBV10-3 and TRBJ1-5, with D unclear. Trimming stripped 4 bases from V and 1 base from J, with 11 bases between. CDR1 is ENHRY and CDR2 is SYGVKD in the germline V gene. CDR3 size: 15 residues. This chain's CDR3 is CAISADLISNQPQHF. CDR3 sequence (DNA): TGTGCCATCAGTGCGGACCTGATCAGCAATCAGCCCCAGCATTTT.

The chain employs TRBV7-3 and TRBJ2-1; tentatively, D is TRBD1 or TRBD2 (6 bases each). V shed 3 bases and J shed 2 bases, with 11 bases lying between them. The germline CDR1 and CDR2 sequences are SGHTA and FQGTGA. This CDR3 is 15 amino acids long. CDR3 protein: CASSFTGAAYNEQFF. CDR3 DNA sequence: TGTGCCAGCAGCTTCACGGGGGCTGCCTACAATGAGCAGTTCTTC.

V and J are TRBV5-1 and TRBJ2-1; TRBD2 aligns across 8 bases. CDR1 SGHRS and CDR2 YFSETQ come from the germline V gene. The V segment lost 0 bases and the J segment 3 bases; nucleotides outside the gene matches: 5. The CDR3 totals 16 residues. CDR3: CASSLEREIVYNEQFF. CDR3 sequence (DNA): TGCGCCAGCAGCTTGGAGCGGGAGATAGTCTACAATGAGCAGTTCTTC.

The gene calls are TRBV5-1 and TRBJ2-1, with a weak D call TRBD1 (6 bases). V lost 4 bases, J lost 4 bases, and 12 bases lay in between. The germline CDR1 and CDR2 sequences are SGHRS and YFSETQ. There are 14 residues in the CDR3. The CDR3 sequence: CASSEPGVYNEQFF. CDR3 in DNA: TGCGCCAGCAGCGAGCCAGGGGTTTACAATGAGCAGTTCTTC.

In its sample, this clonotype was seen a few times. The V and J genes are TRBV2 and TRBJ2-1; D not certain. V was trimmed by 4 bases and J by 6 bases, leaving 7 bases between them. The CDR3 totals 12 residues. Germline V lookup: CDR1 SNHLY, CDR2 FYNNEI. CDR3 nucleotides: TGTGCCAGCAGTGGGGCGACCAATGAGCAGTTCTTC. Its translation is CASSGATNEQFF.

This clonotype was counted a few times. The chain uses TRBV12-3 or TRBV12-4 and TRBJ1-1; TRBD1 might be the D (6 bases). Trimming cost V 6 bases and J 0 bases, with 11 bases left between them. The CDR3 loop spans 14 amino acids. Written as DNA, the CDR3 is TGTGCCAGCAGCTGGACAGCCTTGAACACTGAAGCTTTCTTT. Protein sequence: CASSWTALNTEAFF.